These 30 T cell receptor beta chains came from one sample sequenced in a study of blood T cell repertoires in COVID-19. The table came from immunoSEQ multiplex PCR; TCRdb's copy has only in-frame clones and leaves some out. This sample has approximately 300,000 clones, with about 89% found just once. Specimen: peripheral blood. Every receptor here comes from a man aged 18 to 30 who had recovered from COVID-19.

This clone was counted between two and nine times. The rearrangement links TRBV10-3 to TRBJ1-1; D is uncertain. Per germline, CDR1 ENHRY and CDR2 SYGVKD. The CDR3 is 13 amino acids. The V and J ends lost 8 bases and 3 bases respectively, with 13 bases between them. DNA of the CDR3: TGTGCCATCGGGGTGGGCGGGGACACTGAAGCTTTCTTT. This codes for CAIGVGGDTEAFF.

The V gene is TRBV7-9, the J gene TRBJ1-6; possibly TRBD1 for D (5 bases). This CDR3 comprises 13 residues. From germline, CDR1 is SEHNR and CDR2 FQNEAQ (reference sequence). The ends were cut back, 5 bases at V and 6 bases at J, with 8 bases in the middle. CDR3 sequence (DNA): TGTGCCAGCAGCGAAAGGGGTAATTCACCCCTCCACTTT. It is translated as CASSERGNSPLHF.

The chain combines TRBV7-9 with TRBJ1-1; D unclear. From germline, CDR1 is SEHNR and CDR2 FQNEAQ (reference sequence). The CDR3 has 16 amino acids. Trimming pared 5 bases from V and 1 base from J, leaving 17 bases between. This CDR3 reads CASSPPHHAGNTEAFF. The CDR3 DNA reads as TGTGCCAGCAGCCCTCCCCACCACGCAGGGAACACTGAAGCTTTCTTT. Full variable domain (outside the CDR3, taken from reference TRBV7-9 and TRBJ1-1): DTGVSQNPRHKITKRGQNVTFRCDPISEHNRLYWYRQTLGQGPEFLTYFQNEAQLEKSRLLSDRFSAERPKGSFSTLEIQRTEQGDSAMYLCASSPPHHAGNTEAFFGQGTRLTVV.

This chain joins TRBV6-5 and TRBJ2-7; D is perhaps TRBD2 (7 bases). The V gene lost 4 bases and the J gene lost 6 bases, with 19 bases spanning the gap. The CDR3 extends over 15 amino acids. Germline assignment: CDR1 MNHEY and CDR2 SVGAGI. For the CDR3, the DNA is TGTGCCAGCAGTTTGGGGGCCGGGAGGCTAAGCGAGCAGTACTTC. Residues: CASSLGAGRLSEQYF.

The chain is built from TRBV7-2 and TRBJ2-1; 7 nucleotides agree with TRBD2. V shed 1 base and J 6 bases; nucleotides not matched to a gene: 3. The CDR3 has 14 residues. Germline assignment: CDR1 SGHTA and CDR2 FQGNSA. The CDR3 nucleotides are TGTGCCAGCAGCTTAGGCCGACTAGCCAATGAGCAGTTCTTC. This encodes CASSLGRLANEQFF. The whole variable domain, remainder taken from reference TRBV7-2 and TRBJ2-1, is GAGVSQSPSNKVTEKGKDVELRCDPISGHTALYWYRQSLGQGLEFLIYFQGNSAPDKSGLPSDRFSAERTGGSVSTLTIQRTQQEDSAVYLCASSLGRLANEQFFGPGTRLTVL.

The genes are TRBV7-9 and TRBJ2-7, with 11 bases aligning to TRBD1. V gave up 5 bases and J gave up 7 bases; unmatched junction bases: 4. The CDR3 totals 13 residues. The germline V gene encodes CDR1 SEHNR and CDR2 FQNEAQ (reference sequence). Here the CDR3 reads CASSRDRGEEQYF. DNA for the CDR3: TGTGCCAGCAGCAGGGACAGGGGGGAAGAGCAGTACTTC.

This rearrangement joins TRBV7-9 to TRBJ1-1; D uncertain. Looked up from germline, CDR1 is SEHNR and CDR2 is FQNEAQ (reference sequence). The CDR3 spans 12 residues. The CDR3: CALNGVNTEAFF. As DNA, the CDR3 is TGTGCTTTAAACGGAGTGAACACTGAAGCTTTCTTT.

The J gene is TRBJ2-7, the V gene TRBV9; 10 positions match TRBD1. This CDR3 region has 15 residues. V trimming: 4 bases; J trimming: 3 bases; junction bases outside the gene matches: 7. Germline CDR1 reads SGDLS; CDR2 reads YYNGEE. The CDR3 loop is CASSPRDRGYYEQYF. CDR3 DNA: TGTGCCAGCAGCCCGAGGGACAGGGGATACTACGAGCAGTACTTC.

The chain joins TRBV2 to TRBJ1-5, with TRBD1 matching 7 bases. V shed 10 bases and J 3 bases; nucleotides not matched to a gene: 6. The CDR3 has 13 amino acids. Looked up from germline, CDR1 is SNHLY and CDR2 is FYNNEI. CDR3 sequence reads: CATGTDYNQPQHF. The CDR3 region has the DNA TGTGCCACCGGGACAGACTACAATCAGCCCCAGCATTTT.

For the CDR3, the DNA is TGCGCCAGCAGTCAATCAACTGGGGCCACAGATACGCAGTATTTT. Translation gives CASSQSTGATDTQYF. J is TRBJ2-3 and V is TRBV23-1; TRBD1 is a possible D gene (5 bases). TRBV23-1 is identified as an open reading frame with a role that is uncertain. The germline V and J ends were trimmed by 0 bases and 2 bases, with 9 bases remaining between them. This CDR3 region has 15 residues.

The CDR3 here is CATSREGGTNTGELFF. As DNA, the CDR3 is TGTGCCACCAGCAGAGAAGGGGGCACGAACACCGGGGAGCTGTTTTTT. The rearrangement uses TRBV15 and TRBJ2-2; 7 bases match TRBD1. The CDR3 spans 16 residues. Germline values: CDR1 LNHNV, CDR2 YYDKDF (reference sequence). Germline trimming cut 0 bases from V and 0 bases from J; bases unmatched to any gene: 1. The whole variable domain, filled in from reference TRBV15 and TRBJ2-2, reads DAMVIQNPRYQVTQFGKPVTLSCSQTLNHNVMYWYQQKSSQAPKLLFHYYDKDFNNEADTPDNFQSRRPNTSFCFLDIRSPGLGDTAMYLCATSREGGTNTGELFFGEGSRLTVL.

V usage is TRBV5-1 and J usage is TRBJ2-3; the match to TRBD2 covers 7 bases. Germline V lookup: CDR1 SGHRS, CDR2 YFSETQ. V was clipped by 6 bases and J by 3 bases; unmatched bases: 4. This CDR3 spans 13 amino acids. This CDR3 reads CASTDGRTDTQYF. Here the CDR3 DNA reads TGCGCCAGCACGGACGGGAGGACAGATACGCAGTATTTT.

V usage is TRBV29-1 and J usage is TRBJ2-7; D is possibly TRBD2 (6 bases). Germline loops: CDR1 SQVTM, CDR2 ANQGSEA. Between the trimmed V and J ends, which lost 4 bases and 6 bases, there was a span of 7 bases. The CDR3 length is 10 residues. In nucleotides, the CDR3 is TGCAGCGTTGGGCGGGGCGAGCAGTACTTC. Its translation is CSVGRGEQYF.

The chain combines TRBV27 with TRBJ1-2, with D possibly being TRBD1 (5 bases). Germline V CDR1 and CDR2: MNHEY, SMNVEV (reference sequence). The CDR3 length is 13 residues. The V gene lost 3 bases and the J gene lost 8 bases, with 13 bases spanning the gap. Here the CDR3 DNA reads TGTGCCAGCAGTTTCGCCAGGGAGGGCGGCTACACCTTC. Translation gives CASSFAREGGYTF.

This chain connects TRBV27 to TRBJ1-1, with D tentatively TRBD1 (5 bases). The V gene's germline CDR1 is MNHEY and CDR2 SMNVEV (reference sequence). V lost 4 bases and J lost 5, with 17 bases in between. The CDR3 is made up of 15 amino acids. CDR3 coding DNA: TGTGCCAGCAGTTCAAAGGACATGACCTGGACTGAAGCTTTCTTT. It specifies CASSSKDMTWTEAFF.

This clone was seen once. The chain is built from TRBV30 and TRBJ2-1, with D possibly being TRBD1 (6 bases). CDR3 length: 13 residues. The ends were cut back, 1 base at V and 8 bases at J, with 12 bases in the middle. The V gene's germline CDR1 is GTSNPN and CDR2 SVGIG (reference sequence). The DNA for the CDR3 is TGTGCCTGGAGTGAACAGGGATTCGATGAGCAGTTCTTC. This gives the protein CAWSEQGFDEQFF.

The CDR3 spells CASSYPGQGITEAFF. The CDR3 nucleotides read TGTGCCAGCAGTTACCCGGGACAGGGGATCACTGAAGCTTTCTTT. V is TRBV6-5 and J is TRBJ1-1, with 10 bases matching TRBD1. The CDR3 runs to 15 residues. Germline values: CDR1 MNHEY, CDR2 SVGAGI. J lost 4 bases, V lost 2 bases, and 4 bases had no gene match.

The V and J genes are TRBV27 and TRBJ2-3; 16 bases align to TRBD2. J was trimmed by 7 bases and V by 1 base; bases with no gene match: 5. The V gene's germline CDR1 is MNHEY and CDR2 SMNVEV (reference sequence). The CDR3 contains 17 residues. CDR3 loop: CASSLWGLAGGRNTQYF. The CDR3 DNA reads as TGTGCCAGCAGTTTATGGGGACTAGCGGGAGGGCGGAATACGCAGTATTTT.

This clone was detected once. V is TRBV2 and J is TRBJ1-5, with D possibly matching TRBD1 (5 bases). Trimming left V 8 bases short and J 4 bases short, with 12 bases between. Per the germline V gene, CDR1 is SNHLY and CDR2 is FYNNEI. This CDR3 has 13 residues. DNA of the CDR3: TGTGCCAGCTCGACAGCCGCAAATCAGCCCCAGCATTTT. This gives the protein CASSTAANQPQHF.

The rearrangement joins TRBV3-1 (or the pseudogene TRBV3-2) to TRBJ1-2; D might be TRBD1 (5 bases). V was trimmed by 5 bases and J by 0 bases, leaving 31 bases between them. Germline V gives CDR1 LGHDT, CDR2 YNNKEL (reference sequence). The CDR3 loop spans 21 amino acids. The CDR3 nucleotides read TGTGCCAGCAGCTCACAGTTACGAAGGGGATTGATATACGAAACTAACTATGGCTACACCTTC. It codes for CASSSQLRRGLIYETNYGYTF.

The V and J genes are TRBV7-3 and TRBJ2-1; TRBD1 might be the D (6 bases). Trimming took 3 bases from V and 8 from J, leaving 11 bases between them. Germline-derived CDR1 and CDR2 are SGHTA and FQGTGA. CDR3 length: 13 residues. CDR3 sequence (DNA): TGTGCCAGCAGCTTGGGACAATCGGATGAGCAGTTCTTC. Protein: CASSLGQSDEQFF.

The chain joins TRBV29-1 to TRBJ2-5; 8 bases match TRBD1. The junction had 11 bases not matched to a gene; V was cut back by 7 bases and J by 1 base. CDR3 size: 15 residues. Looked up from germline, CDR1 is SQVTM and CDR2 is ANQGSEA. CDR3 protein: CSARGGTGTQETQYF. Written as DNA, the CDR3 is TGCAGCGCCCGGGGCGGGACAGGCACCCAAGAGACCCAGTACTTC.

This clone turned up a few times. The chain couples TRBV4-3 to TRBJ2-2; a weak D match, TRBD1 (5 bases). Trimming left V 1 base short and J 2 bases short, with 14 bases between. The CDR3 covers 17 residues. Germline V gene lookup returns CDR1 LGHNA and CDR2 YSLEER. The chain's CDR3 is CASSQGSAGYNTGELFF. The DNA for the CDR3 is TGCGCCAGCAGCCAAGGAAGTGCAGGGTATAACACCGGGGAGCTGTTTTTT.

The chain is built from TRBV28 and TRBJ2-3; 8 nucleotides agree with TRBD1. The trim removed 7 bases at V and 2 bases at J, leaving 8 bases unmatched. The CDR3 is 15 residues long. The V gene's germline CDR1 is MDHEN and CDR2 SYDVKM. CDR3 residues: CASTLRDRPTDTQYF. CDR3 coding DNA: TGTGCCAGCACCCTCAGGGACAGGCCCACAGATACGCAGTATTTT.

The chain combines TRBV6-5 with TRBJ1-1; no clear D. V lost 6 bases, J lost 1 base, and 12 bases lay in between. Germline lookup yields CDR1 MNHEY and CDR2 SVGAGI. This CDR3 spans 14 amino acids. CDR3 sequence reads: CASRNTNRNTEAFF. CDR3 nucleotides: TGTGCCAGCAGGAACACAAACAGGAACACTGAAGCTTTCTTT.

The CDR3 sequence: CASSAPPGRDTNTEAFF. CDR3 DNA: TGTGCCAGCAGCGCCCCCCCCGGGAGGGATACAAACACTGAAGCTTTCTTT. The rearrangement uses TRBV9 and TRBJ1-1; D not resolved. The CDR3 extends over 17 amino acids. Trimming shortened V by 3 bases and J by 2 bases, and 20 bases separated the two germline ends. Germline V gene sequence: CDR1 SGDLS, CDR2 YYNGEE.

This sequence joins TRBV18 and TRBJ1-2, with 11 bases fitting TRBD1. This CDR3 comprises 16 residues. After removal of 6 bases from V and 1 base from J, the junction contained 7 bases not matched to a gene. Germline CDR1 is KGHSH and CDR2 is LQKENI. The CDR3 sequence: CASSSGTGGSNYGYTF. CDR3 nucleotides: TGTGCCAGCTCCTCCGGGACAGGGGGTAGTAACTATGGCTACACCTTC.

This clone was counted a single time. The CDR3 here is CASSKGSRAAGPSHEQSGANVLTF. CDR3 in DNA: TGTGCCAGCAGCAAAGGATCTAGGGCCGCAGGGCCATCTCACGAACAGTCTGGGGCCAACGTCCTGACTTTC. This chain links TRBV21-1 with TRBJ2-6; the table assigns TRBD1, which was not confirmed against the DNA. TRBV21-1 is marked as a pseudogene. CDR3 length: 24 residues.

The rearrangement links TRBV11-2 to TRBJ1-1, with 10 bases matching TRBD1. The CDR3 loop spans 14 amino acids. The germline V gene encodes CDR1 SGHAT and CDR2 FQNNGV. V trimming: 8 bases; J trimming: 1 base; junction bases outside the gene matches: 4. The CDR3 region has the DNA TGTGCCAGCTCGGGACAGGGGAGGAACACTGAAGCTTTCTTT. This sequence encodes CASSGQGRNTEAFF.

V gene TRBV2 combines with J gene TRBJ1-5; 8 bases are a match to TRBD1. This CDR3 is 15 amino acids long. V was clipped by 6 bases and J by 1 base; unmatched bases: 5. Germline CDR1 is SNHLY and CDR2 is FYNNEI. Written as DNA, the CDR3 is TGTGCCAGCAGCGAGGACAGGGCCAGCAATCAGCCCCAGCATTTT. Translated, it gives CASSEDRASNQPQHF.